This record covers a single TCR beta chain. The antigen it binds to is not known. Within one base of it there is no much larger clone, and no base qualities were kept. Genomic DNA was isolated from the sorted cells so that the TCRbeta CDR3 region could be sequenced. TCRbeta CDR3 regions were sequenced using the immunoSEQ Assay. TCRdb took this table from immuneACCESS and kept in-frame rearrangements with V and J called. Such tables lack part of the clones; where checked against another copy, unresolved V genes explain under half of the gap, and the rest is unexplained. In all, the sample holds around 100,000 clones, and approximately 87% of those were seen once. The ten most abundant clones make up around 5.5% of the sample. The trial excluded patients who had a history of autoimmune disease or were on systemic immunosuppression. In every dose cohort, peripheral blood was drawn for TCR sequencing at baseline, cycle 4 day 1, and cycle 7 day 1. The samples were taken from a phase I, first-in-human, multicenter, open-label dose-escalation trial of ivuxolimab. Adults with locally advanced or metastatic melanoma, renal cell carcinoma, hepatocellular carcinoma or head and neck squamous cell carcinoma were enrolled in the trial. CD4+ and CD8+ T cells were sorted separately from peripheral blood before TCR sequencing.

The record originates from a study of OX40 agonist ivuxolimab in advanced cancers. For the wider study: The costimulatory receptor OX40 (CD134) was targeted by ivuxolimab, a fully human IgG2 agonistic monoclonal antibody. Intravenous ivuxolimab was administered to patients every 2 weeks at six dose levels: 0.01, 0.1, 0.3, 1.5, 3 and 10 mg/kg. Partial responses occurred in three dose-escalation patients, of whom one had hepatocellular carcinoma and two had cutaneous melanoma. Peripheral TCRbeta sequencing aimed to test whether ivuxolimab altered TCR sequence diversity and caused clonal T-cell expansion. In the dose-escalation cohort, 70% to 90% of patients were male, and the mean age was roughly 60 years with a range of 23 to 79. Of the approximately 54 dose-escalation patients, hepatocellular carcinoma was present in approximately 20, melanoma in around 15, renal cell carcinoma in 9 and head and neck cancer in 9. Prior anti-PD-1, anti-PD-L1 or anti-CTLA-4 therapy was permitted, and approximately 39% of dose-escalation patients had received checkpoint inhibitors. The paper covers the monotherapy dose-escalation part of the phase I ivuxolimab trial, which included N ≈ 50 patients. Overall study outcomes, separate from this receptor: At doses from 0.1 to 3.0 mg/kg, clonal expansion was seen in both CD4+ and CD8+ blood T cells between baseline and week 6. Low levels of normalized T-cell clonal expansion were also seen in some patients who did not respond. In the 0.1-3.0 mg/kg groups, partial responders had among the lowest normalized peripheral clonal expansion, particularly in CD8+ T cells. The antigen specificity of the clonally expanded peripheral T cells was not determined. After ivuxolimab, CD8+ T cells had more expanded clones than CD4+ T cells on average.

Sample: CD4+ or CD8+ T cells sorted from blood, taken in a trial of the OX40 agonist ivuxolimab. The TCR originated in an adult with an advanced solid tumor such as melanoma, head and neck, liver or kidney cancer.

The nucleotide sequence is given as TGTGCCAGCAGCTTGGATCCCTCTGGGGCCAACGTCCTGACTTTC. This sequence encodes CASSLDPSGANVLTF. The chain uses TRBV11-3 and TRBJ2-6, with no D gene named confidently. Measured from the cysteine to the phenylalanine, the CDR3 is 15 residues long. Of all the DNA, just the CDR3 is kept, 45 bases in frame from base 1. The CDR1 and CDR2 encoded by the germline V gene are SGHNT and YENEEA. V is pared back by 3 bases and J by 0 bases, with 6 bases lying between the germline termini.